Below, one TCR beta chain is given with its context. Its antigen target is currently unknown. There are no base qualities to consult, and no much larger clone falls within one base. Before TCR sequencing, CD3+CD4+ T cells were sorted out of fresh PBMCs. The CDR3 runs 15 residues from the cysteine to the phenylalanine. Just CDR3 DNA is preserved here, 45 bases in frame from base 1. As encoded in the germline V gene, CDR1 is ENHRY while CDR2 is SYGVKD. The V end gives up 6 bases and the J end 8 bases, leaving 12 bases in the junction not matched to a gene. This sample was taken from a study of immunodeficiency (dated by TCRdb to about 2019). Regarding the study in general: Repertoire analysis was performed to search for VDJ recombination defects and oligoclonality.

On the study overall, not on this receptor specifically: Between patients and controls, productive entropy and V-J pairing of CD4+ T cells looked similar. Severe oligoclonality, as judged by top-100 and total clonotype frequencies, was observed in patient CD8+ T cells but not in patient CD4+ T cells. In entropy comparisons, n=3 (open circles) was shown for patients versus healthy controls, and a thymic development effect was only suggested as possible.

Genomic DNA was isolated using the QIAamp DNA Blood Mini Kit and then sent out for immunoSEQ repertoire analysis. Using a standard quantity of genomic DNA template, multiplex PCR was run to amplify the CDR3 regions. The PCR products underwent sequencing on an Illumina platform. The published analysis was carried out like this. Sequences were aligned to a reference, with V, D and J gene definitions taken from IMGT. To eliminate PCR and sequencing errors, a nearest-neighbor clustering algorithm combined closely related sequences. V, D and J usage was analyzed in productive unique and total sequences using ImmunoSEQ Analyzer tools and R version 3.6.1. The table was pulled from immuneACCESS by TCRdb, which kept in-frame rearrangements only. Such tables lose some clones; where checked, under half of the loss comes from unresolved V genes, and the rest has no known cause. That table gives V, J and clone size, and the DNA gave D and trimming. In all, the sample holds approximately 800 clones, and 90% of those were seen once. The biggest ten clones account for 1.9% of the sample.

What was sequenced was CD4+ T cells from blood. This clonotype was obtained from a human donor in good health. The rearranged chain carries TRBV10-3 and TRBJ2-1, with 8 bases in between that match TRBD1. The CDR3 in this case is CAIRTGQGKRDEQFF. Here is the DNA: TGTGCCATCAGAACCGGACAGGGTAAGAGGGATGAGCAGTTCTTC.